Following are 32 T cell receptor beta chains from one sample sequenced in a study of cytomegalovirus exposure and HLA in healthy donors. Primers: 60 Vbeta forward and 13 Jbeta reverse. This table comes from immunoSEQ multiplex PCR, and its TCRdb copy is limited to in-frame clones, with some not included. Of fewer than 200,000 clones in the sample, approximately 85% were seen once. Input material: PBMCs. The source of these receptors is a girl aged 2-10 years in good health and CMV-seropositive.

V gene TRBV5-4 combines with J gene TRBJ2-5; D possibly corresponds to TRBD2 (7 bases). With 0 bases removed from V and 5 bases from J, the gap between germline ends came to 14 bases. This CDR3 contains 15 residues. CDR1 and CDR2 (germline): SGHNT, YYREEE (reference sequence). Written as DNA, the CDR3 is TGTGCCAGCAGCTTGGGAGGGAGGGGGTCGGAGACCCAGTACTTC. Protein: CASSLGGRGSETQYF.

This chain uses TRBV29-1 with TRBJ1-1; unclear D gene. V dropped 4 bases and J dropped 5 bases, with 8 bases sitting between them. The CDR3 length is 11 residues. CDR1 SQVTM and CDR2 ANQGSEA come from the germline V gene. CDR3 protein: CSVGWQTEAFF. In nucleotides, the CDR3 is TGCAGCGTTGGGTGGCAGACTGAAGCTTTCTTT.

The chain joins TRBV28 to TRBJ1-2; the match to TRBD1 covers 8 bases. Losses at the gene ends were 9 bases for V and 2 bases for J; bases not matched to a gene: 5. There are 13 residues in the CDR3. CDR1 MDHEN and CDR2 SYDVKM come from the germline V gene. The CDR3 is CASRQGYNYGYTF. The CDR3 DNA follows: TGTGCCAGTCGACAGGGGTACAACTATGGCTACACCTTC.

CDR3 DNA: TGCGCCAGCAGCTTTGGAGCGGGAGTACCCGAGACCCAGTACTTC. It translates to CASSFGAGVPETQYF. The J gene is TRBJ2-5, the V gene TRBV5-1; 8 bases fit TRBD2. V lost 2 bases and J lost 5; bases outside the gene matches: 8. This CDR3 is 15 amino acids long. CDR1 is SGHRS and CDR2 is YFSETQ in the germline V gene.

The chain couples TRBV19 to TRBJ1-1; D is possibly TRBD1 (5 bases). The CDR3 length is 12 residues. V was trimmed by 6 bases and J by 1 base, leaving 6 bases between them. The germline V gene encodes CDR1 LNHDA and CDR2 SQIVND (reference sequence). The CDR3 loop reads CASRDRNTEAFF. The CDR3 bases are TGTGCCAGTAGAGACAGGAACACTGAAGCTTTCTTT. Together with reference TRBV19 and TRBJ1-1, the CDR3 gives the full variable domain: DGGITQSPKYLFRKEGQNVTLSCEQNLNHDAMYWYRQDPGQGLRLIYYSQIVNDFQKGDIAEGYSVSREKKESFPLTVTSAQKNPTAFYLCASRDRNTEAFFGQGTRLTVV.

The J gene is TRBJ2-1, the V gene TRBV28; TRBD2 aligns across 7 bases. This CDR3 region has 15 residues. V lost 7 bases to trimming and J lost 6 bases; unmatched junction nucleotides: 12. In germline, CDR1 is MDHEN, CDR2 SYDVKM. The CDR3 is CASTPGGRSANEQFF. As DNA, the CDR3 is TGTGCCAGCACCCCTGGCGGGAGAAGCGCCAATGAGCAGTTCTTC. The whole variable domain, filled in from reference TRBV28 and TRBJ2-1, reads DVKVTQSSRYLVKRTGEKVFLECVQDMDHENMFWYRQDPGLGLRLIYFSYDVKMKEKGDIPEGYSVSREKKERFSLILESASTNQTSMYLCASTPGGRSANEQFFGPGTRLTVL.

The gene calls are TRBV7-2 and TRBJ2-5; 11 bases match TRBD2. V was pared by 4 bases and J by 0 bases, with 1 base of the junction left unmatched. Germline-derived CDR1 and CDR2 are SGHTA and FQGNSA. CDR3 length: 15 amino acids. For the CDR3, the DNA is TGTGCCAGCAGCTGGACTAGCGGGTACCAAGAGACCCAGTACTTC. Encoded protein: CASSWTSGYQETQYF.

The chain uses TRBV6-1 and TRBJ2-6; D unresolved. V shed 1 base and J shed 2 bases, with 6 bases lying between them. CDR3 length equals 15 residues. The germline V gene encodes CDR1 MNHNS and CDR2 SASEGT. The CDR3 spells CASSEESTGANVLTF. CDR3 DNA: TGTGCCAGCAGTGAAGAGAGTACTGGGGCCAACGTCCTGACTTTC.

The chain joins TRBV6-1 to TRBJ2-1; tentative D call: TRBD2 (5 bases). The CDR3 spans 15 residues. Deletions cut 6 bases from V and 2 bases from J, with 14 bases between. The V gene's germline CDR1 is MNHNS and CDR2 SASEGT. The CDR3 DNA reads TGTGCCAGCAGGAAAACTAGGGTAGCCTACAATGAGCAGTTCTTC. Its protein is CASRKTRVAYNEQFF.

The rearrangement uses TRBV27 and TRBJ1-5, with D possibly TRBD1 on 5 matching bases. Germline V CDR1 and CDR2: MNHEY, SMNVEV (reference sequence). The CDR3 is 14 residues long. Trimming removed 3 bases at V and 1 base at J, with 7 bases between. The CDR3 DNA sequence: TGTGCCAGCAGTTTTAAGGGGAGCAATCAGCCCCAGCATTTT. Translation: CASSFKGSNQPQHF.

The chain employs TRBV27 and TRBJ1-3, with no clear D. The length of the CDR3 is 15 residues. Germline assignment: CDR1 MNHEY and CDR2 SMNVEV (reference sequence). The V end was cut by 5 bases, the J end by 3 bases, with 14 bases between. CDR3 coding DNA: TGTGCCAGCAGTAGCCTGGAGGAGTTTGGAAACACCATATATTTT. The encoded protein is CASSSLEEFGNTIYF.

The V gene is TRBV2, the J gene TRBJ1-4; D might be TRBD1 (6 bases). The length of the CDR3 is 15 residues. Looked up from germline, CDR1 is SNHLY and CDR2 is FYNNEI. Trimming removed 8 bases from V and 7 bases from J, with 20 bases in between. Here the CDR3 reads CASSQRSRGSEKLFF. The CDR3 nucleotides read TGTGCCAGCTCCCAGAGGAGCAGGGGAAGTGAAAAACTGTTTTTT.

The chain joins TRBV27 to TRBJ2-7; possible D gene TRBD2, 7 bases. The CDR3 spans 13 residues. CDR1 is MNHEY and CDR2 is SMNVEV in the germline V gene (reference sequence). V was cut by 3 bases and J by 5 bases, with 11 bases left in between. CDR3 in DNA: TGTGCCAGCAGTTTCGGGGGGCTGCACGAGCAGTACTTC. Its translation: CASSFGGLHEQYF.

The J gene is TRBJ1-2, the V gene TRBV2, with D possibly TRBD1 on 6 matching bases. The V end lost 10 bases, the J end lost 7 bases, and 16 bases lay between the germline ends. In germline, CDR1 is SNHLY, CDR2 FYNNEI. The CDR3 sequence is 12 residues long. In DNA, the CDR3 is TGTGCCACCAACGGGGGGCGCGTTGGCTACACCTTC. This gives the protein CATNGGRVGYTF.

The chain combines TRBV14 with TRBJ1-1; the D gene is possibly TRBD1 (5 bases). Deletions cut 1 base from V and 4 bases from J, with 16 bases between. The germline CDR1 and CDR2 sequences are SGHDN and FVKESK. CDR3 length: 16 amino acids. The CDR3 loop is CASSQGQQARGTEAFF. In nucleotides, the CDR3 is TGTGCCAGCAGCCAAGGCCAACAGGCTAGGGGCACTGAAGCTTTCTTT. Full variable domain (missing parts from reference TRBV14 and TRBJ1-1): EAGVTQFPSHSVIEKGQTVTLRCDPISGHDNLYWYRRVMGKEIKFLLHFVKESKQDESGMPNNRFLAERTGGTYSTLKVQPAELEDSGVYFCASSQGQQARGTEAFFGQGTRLTVV.

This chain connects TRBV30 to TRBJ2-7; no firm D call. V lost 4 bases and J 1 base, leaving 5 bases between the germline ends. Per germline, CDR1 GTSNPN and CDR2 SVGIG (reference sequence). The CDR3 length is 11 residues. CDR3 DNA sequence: TGTGCCTGGACTTCTTCCTACGAGCAGTACTTC. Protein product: CAWTSSYEQYF.

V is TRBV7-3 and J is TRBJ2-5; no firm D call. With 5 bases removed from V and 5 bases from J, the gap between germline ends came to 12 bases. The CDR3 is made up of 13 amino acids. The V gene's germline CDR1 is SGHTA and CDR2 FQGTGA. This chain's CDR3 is CASSPQSGETQYF. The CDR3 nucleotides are TGTGCCAGCAGCCCCCAATCCGGGGAGACCCAGTACTTC.

The CDR3 reads CASSQRSGVEKLFF. CDR3 DNA: TGTGCCAGCAGTCAAAGGAGCGGGGTTGAAAAACTGTTTTTT. The chain combines TRBV6-5 with TRBJ1-4; D not resolved. Germline V CDR1 and CDR2: MNHEY, SVGAGI. Trimming pared 5 bases from V and 7 bases from J, leaving 14 bases between. The CDR3 consists of 14 residues.

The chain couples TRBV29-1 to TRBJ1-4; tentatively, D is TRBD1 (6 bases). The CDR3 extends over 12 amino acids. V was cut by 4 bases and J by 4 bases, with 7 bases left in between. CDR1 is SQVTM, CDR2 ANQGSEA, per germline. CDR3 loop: CSVARGNEKLFF. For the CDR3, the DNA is TGCAGCGTTGCCAGGGGTAATGAAAAACTGTTTTTT.

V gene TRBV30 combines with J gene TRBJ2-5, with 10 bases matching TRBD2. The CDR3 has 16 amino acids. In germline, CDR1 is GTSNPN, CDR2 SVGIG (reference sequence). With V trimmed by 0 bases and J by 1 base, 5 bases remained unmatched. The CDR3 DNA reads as TGTGCCTGGAGTGTAAAGGCTAGCGGGAGCCAAGAGACCCAGTACTTC. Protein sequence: CAWSVKASGSQETQYF.

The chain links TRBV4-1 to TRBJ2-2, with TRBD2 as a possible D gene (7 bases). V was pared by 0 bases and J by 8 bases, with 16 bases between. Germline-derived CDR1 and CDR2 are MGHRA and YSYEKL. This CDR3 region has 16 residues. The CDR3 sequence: CASSQDQSGTSGELFF. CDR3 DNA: TGCGCCAGCAGCCAAGATCAAAGCGGGACATCGGGGGAGCTGTTTTTT.

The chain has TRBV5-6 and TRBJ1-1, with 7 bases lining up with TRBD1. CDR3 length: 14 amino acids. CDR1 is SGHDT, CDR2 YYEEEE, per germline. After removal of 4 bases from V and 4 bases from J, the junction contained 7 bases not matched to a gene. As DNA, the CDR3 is TGTGCCAGCAGCAGGGGGCGATTTGGCACTGAAGCTTTCTTT. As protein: CASSRGRFGTEAFF.

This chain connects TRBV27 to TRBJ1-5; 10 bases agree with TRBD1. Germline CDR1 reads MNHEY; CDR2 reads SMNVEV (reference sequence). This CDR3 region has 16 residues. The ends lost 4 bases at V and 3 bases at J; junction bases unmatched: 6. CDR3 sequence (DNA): TGTGCCAGCAGTTCCGGGACAGGGGCGAACAATCAGCCCCAGCATTTT. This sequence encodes CASSSGTGANNQPQHF.

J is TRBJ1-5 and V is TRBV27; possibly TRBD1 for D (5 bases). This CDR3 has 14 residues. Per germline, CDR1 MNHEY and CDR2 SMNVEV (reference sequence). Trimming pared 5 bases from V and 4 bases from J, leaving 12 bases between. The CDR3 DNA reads TGTGCCAGCAGTCCTGGGACTGGGAATCAGCCCCAGCATTTT. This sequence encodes CASSPGTGNQPQHF.

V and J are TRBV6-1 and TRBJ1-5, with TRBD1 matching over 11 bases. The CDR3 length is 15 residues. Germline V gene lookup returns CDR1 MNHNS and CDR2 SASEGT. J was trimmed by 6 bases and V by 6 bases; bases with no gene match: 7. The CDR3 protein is CASSVGTGGSQPQHF. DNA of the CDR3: TGTGCCAGCAGCGTTGGGACAGGGGGGTCTCAGCCCCAGCATTTT.

The CDR3 DNA reads as TGTGCCAGCTCACCACTCCGGGACAAGAACACTGAAGCTTTCTTT. Translation gives CASSPLRDKNTEAFF. V usage is TRBV18 and J usage is TRBJ1-1, with D maybe TRBD1 (6 bases). Trimming pared 1 base from V and 1 base from J, leaving 10 bases between. Germline V CDR1 and CDR2: KGHSH, LQKENI. The CDR3 has 15 residues.

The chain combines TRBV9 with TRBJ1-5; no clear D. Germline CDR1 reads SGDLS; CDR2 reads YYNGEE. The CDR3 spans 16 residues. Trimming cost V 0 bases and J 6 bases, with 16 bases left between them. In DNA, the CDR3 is TGTGCCAGCAGCGTAGTCGGGTTTAAGCGGGGTCAGCCCCAGCATTTT. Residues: CASSVVGFKRGQPQHF.

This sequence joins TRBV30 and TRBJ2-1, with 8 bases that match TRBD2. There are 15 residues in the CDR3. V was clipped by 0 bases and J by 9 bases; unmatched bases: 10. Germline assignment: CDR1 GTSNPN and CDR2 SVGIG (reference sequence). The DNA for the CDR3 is TGTGCCTGGAGTGTATGGTTAGCGGGAACTTTTGAGCAGTTCTTC. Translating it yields CAWSVWLAGTFEQFF. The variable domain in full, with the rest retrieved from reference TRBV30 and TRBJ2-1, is SQTIHQWPATLVQPVGSPLSLECTVEGTSNPNLYWYRQAAGRGLQLLFYSVGIGQISSEVPQNLSASRPQDRQFILSSKKLLLSDSGFYLCAWSVWLAGTFEQFFGPGTRLTVL.

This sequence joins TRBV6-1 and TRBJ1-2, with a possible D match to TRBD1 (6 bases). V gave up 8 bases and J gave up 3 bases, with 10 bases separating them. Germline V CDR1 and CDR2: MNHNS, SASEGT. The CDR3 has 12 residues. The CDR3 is CASGGAYYGYTF. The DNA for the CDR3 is TGTGCCAGCGGGGGGGCGTACTATGGCTACACCTTC.

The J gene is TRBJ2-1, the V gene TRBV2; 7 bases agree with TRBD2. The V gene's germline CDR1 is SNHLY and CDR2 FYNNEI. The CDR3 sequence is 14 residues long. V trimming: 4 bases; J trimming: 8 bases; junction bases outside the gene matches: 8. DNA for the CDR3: TGTGCCAGCAGTGTCTGGGGGAGGGATGATGAGCAGTTCTTC. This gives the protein CASSVWGRDDEQFF.

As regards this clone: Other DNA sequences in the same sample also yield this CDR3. CDR3 in amino acids: CASSLNRGTEAFF. The CDR3 DNA is TGTGCCAGCAGCTTGAACAGGGGCACTGAAGCTTTCTTT. The J gene is TRBJ1-1, the V gene TRBV6-5; 7 bases align to TRBD1. CDR3 length: 13 residues. Germline CDR1 MNHEY, CDR2 SVGAGI. With V trimmed by 6 bases and J by 4 bases, 5 bases remained unmatched.

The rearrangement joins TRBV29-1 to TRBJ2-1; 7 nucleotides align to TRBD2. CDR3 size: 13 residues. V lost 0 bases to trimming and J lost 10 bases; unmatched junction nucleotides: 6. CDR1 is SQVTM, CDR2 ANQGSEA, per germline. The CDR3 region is CSVEESGIWEQFF. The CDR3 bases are TGCAGCGTTGAAGAGAGCGGGATCTGGGAGCAGTTCTTC.